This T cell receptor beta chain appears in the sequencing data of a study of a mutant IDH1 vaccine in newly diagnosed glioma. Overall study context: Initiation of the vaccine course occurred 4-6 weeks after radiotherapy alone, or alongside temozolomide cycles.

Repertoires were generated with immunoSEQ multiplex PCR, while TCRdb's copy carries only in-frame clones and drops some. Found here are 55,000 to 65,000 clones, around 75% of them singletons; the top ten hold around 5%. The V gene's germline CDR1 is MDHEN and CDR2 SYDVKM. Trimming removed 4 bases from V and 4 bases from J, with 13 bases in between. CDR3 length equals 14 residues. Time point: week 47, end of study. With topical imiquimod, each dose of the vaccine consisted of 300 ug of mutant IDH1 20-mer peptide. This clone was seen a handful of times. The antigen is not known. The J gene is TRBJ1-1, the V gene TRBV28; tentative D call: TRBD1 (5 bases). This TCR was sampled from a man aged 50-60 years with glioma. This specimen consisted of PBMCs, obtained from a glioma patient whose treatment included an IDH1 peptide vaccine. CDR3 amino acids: CASSSSGGRTEAFF. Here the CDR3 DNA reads TGTGCCAGCAGTTCGTCGGGGGGTCGCACTGAAGCTTTCTTT.